What follows is one TCR beta chain and its context. Its antigen is currently unknown. Data came from immunoSEQ multiplex PCR; TCRdb stores just in-frame clones and leaves some out. The table shows some 660,000 clones, with 73% occurring only once. The sample belongs to a study of shared clonotypes between healthy human individuals. Study-wide background: Three plates were used per donor for CD4 naive, three for CD4 memory, two for CD8 naive and one for CD8 memory.

Study-level findings and limits: The represented genetic and exposure-history diversity was limited by the small number of donors.

The CDR3 is 15 amino acids. The germline CDR1 and CDR2 sequences are SGHDN and FVKESK. V lost 4 bases and J lost 7; bases outside the gene matches: 10. The chain combines TRBV14 with TRBJ2-1; 7 nucleotides match TRBD2. The sample was memory CD4+ T cells sorted from blood. Sample subset: CD45RA-negative fraction. The clonotype originates from a young woman in good health. The CDR3 loop reads CASSLLATALNEQFF. The CDR3 DNA reads TGTGCCAGCAGCCTACTAGCGACAGCTCTTAATGAGCAGTTCTTC.